This TCR beta chain was observed in a study of regulatory T cells in long-lasting Graves disease. Building of the TCR beta libraries involved iRepertoire HTBI primers and Arm-PCR of CDR3 regions. TCRdb used MiXCR to reprocess the multiplex PCR reads, holding one entry per CDR3 protein. The table lists fewer than 550,000 distinct CDR3 sequences, roughly 15% of them singletons. V was pared by 3 bases and J by 4 bases, with 9 bases between. There are 14 residues in the CDR3. In germline, CDR1 is SEHNR, CDR2 FQNEAQ (reference sequence). Time point noted: newly diagnosed GD, antithyroid drugs for less than 3 months. TCR sequences were obtained from RNA taken from PBMCs. This sample was shared with a second study, whose subject was T cells in Graves' hyperthyroidism and ophthalmopathy. That study reports: In blood, most of the thyroid clonotypes expanded above 0.001 were also present.

The origin of this receptor is a woman aged 35-65 years with Graves disease. This chain uses TRBV7-9 with TRBJ2-2, with no clear D. The material was peripheral blood mononuclear cells (PBMCs), obtained at new diagnosis, from a patient treated with antithyroid drugs. The CDR3 here is CASSFRRSTGELFF. CDR3 DNA sequence: TGTGCCAGCAGCTTCAGGCGAAGCACCGGGGAGCTGTTTTTT.